This T cell receptor beta chain was sequenced during a study of human T cells and chemical hapten exposure. TCRdb reprocessed the RACE reads with MiXCR, giving one entry per CDR3 protein. The top ten clones hold approximately 9.1% of a sample with approximately 74,000 distinct CDR3 sequences, 32% of them seen once. The time point is: patch test 1, 2 weeks after DPC sensitization. The treatment: therapeutic diphenylcyclopropenone sensitization with weekly scalp DPC. The sequence was collected from a man aged 35 to 55 with alopecia areata. Some clones in this sample may be carry-over from other donors' samples. Sample: whole blood, taken in connection with sensitization to the hapten diphenylcyclopropenone (DPC).

The CDR3: CASSGRAGGETQYF. In nucleotides, the CDR3 is TGCGCCAGCAGTGGAAGGGCGGGAGGGGAGACCCAGTACTTC. The chain combines TRBV5-1 with TRBJ2-5; 9 positions agree with TRBD2. CDR3 length: 14 amino acids. Germline CDR1 is SGHRS and CDR2 is YFSETQ. V lost 5 bases to trimming and J lost 5 bases; unmatched junction nucleotides: 7.